These 15 T cell receptor beta chains were sequenced from one sample in a study of blood T cells in healthy people across ages. The second PCR ran about 7 to 12 cycles with a sample-barcoded 5' primer and J-beta primers. From the 5' RACE reads, TCRdb called clonotypes with MiXCR, one entry per CDR3 protein. The sample yields roughly 680,000 distinct CDR3 sequences, 40% to 65% seen once. The sequenced material came from blood. The receptors derive from a woman older than 75 in good health.

In this sample, this clonotype turned up many times. The chain employs TRBV10-3 and TRBJ1-1; D perhaps matches TRBD1 (6 bases). CDR3 length: 15 residues. The germline V gene encodes CDR1 ENHRY and CDR2 SYGVKD. The V and J ends lost 5 bases and 4 bases respectively, with 17 bases between them. This CDR3 reads CAISPWGGGITEAFF. CDR3 bases: TGTGCCATCAGTCCCTGGGGGGGCGGTATCACTGAAGCTTTCTTT.

This clonotype was counted a few times. The chain has TRBV6-5 and TRBJ1-3, with a tentative D call TRBD1 (6 bases). Looked up from germline, CDR1 is MNHEY and CDR2 is SVGAGI. The CDR3 has 14 amino acids. Deletions cut 2 bases from V and 1 base from J, with 6 bases between. CDR3 DNA sequence: TGTGCCAGCAGTTACCAGGGGTCTGGAAACACCATATATTTT. Its protein product is CASSYQGSGNTIYF.

This clonotype has a count of ten or more. This rearrangement joins TRBV28 to TRBJ2-7; D is ambiguous. Germline V CDR1 and CDR2: MDHEN, SYDVKM. This CDR3 comprises 12 residues. The V and J ends lost 5 bases and 4 bases respectively, with 9 bases between them. In DNA, the CDR3 is TGTGCCAGCAGTCTACAGAAATACGAGCAGTACTTC. It translates to CASSLQKYEQYF.

The table lists this clonotype with a few counts. The chain couples TRBV2 to TRBJ2-4; no clear D. This CDR3 region has 12 residues. V gave up 4 bases and J gave up 4 bases, with 5 bases separating them. CDR1 SNHLY and CDR2 FYNNEI come from the germline V gene. The CDR3 nucleotides read TGTGCCAGCAGTGGGCAGAAAAACATTCAGTACTTC. It translates to CASSGQKNIQYF.

The chain links TRBV6-5 to TRBJ2-7; D remains unclear. Germline-derived CDR1 and CDR2 are MNHEY and SVGAGI. Between the trimmed V and J ends, which lost 11 bases and 0 bases, there was a span of 11 bases. This CDR3 is built from 12 residues. Written as DNA, the CDR3 is TGTGCCCGTCCGGAGCCCTCCTACGAGCAGTACTTC. Protein sequence: CARPEPSYEQYF.

This clonotype was seen a handful of times. The CDR3 DNA is TGTGCCAGCAGCCCCCGTCCGGGACAGGGAAATGAGCAGTTCTTC. Translated, it gives CASSPRPGQGNEQFF. The chain couples TRBV7-9 to TRBJ2-1; 9 nucleotides agree with TRBD1. With 5 bases clipped from V and 7 bases from J, the junction kept 9 bases outside the gene matches. The CDR3 runs to 15 residues. Germline V lookup: CDR1 SEHNR, CDR2 FQNEAQ (reference sequence).

The V gene is TRBV20-1, the J gene TRBJ2-4, with TRBD2 as a possible D gene (5 bases). The J call may not be correct, given that the DNA end is closer to TRBJ2-7. CDR1 and CDR2 from the germline V gene are DFQATT and SNEGSKA (reference sequence). The CDR3 extends over 14 amino acids. The CDR3 region has the DNA TGCAGTGTGGAGGACCGTACAATTACCTACGAGCAGTACTTC. Translation: CSVEDRTITYEQYF.

Details on this clonotype: The junction departs from the called germline gene at one end, perhaps through a read error. CDR3 sequence reads: CASSLVAYNERFF. The CDR3 region has the DNA TGTGCCAGCAGTTTAGTCGCCTACAATGAGCGGTTCTTC. The chain recombines TRBV12-3 or TRBV12-4 with TRBJ2-1; D is uncertain. The CDR3 sequence is 13 residues long.

The V gene is TRBV5-1, the J gene TRBJ1-2; D unresolved. The CDR3 extends over 14 amino acids. Germline values: CDR1 SGHRS, CDR2 YFSETQ. With 0 bases removed from V and 5 bases from J, the gap between germline ends came to 11 bases. CDR3 in amino acids: CASSLEPARYGYTF. The CDR3 DNA reads TGCGCCAGCAGCTTGGAGCCAGCCCGATATGGCTACACCTTC.

As regards this clonotype: It may be a read error: a sequence one base away is much more abundant. The V call is TRBV10-3, the J call TRBJ2-3; D is possibly TRBD1 or TRBD2 (6 bases each). The CDR3 has 15 amino acids. Germline V gene lookup returns CDR1 ENHRY and CDR2 SYGVKD. V was trimmed by 7 bases and J by 8 bases, leaving 22 bases between them. The CDR3 reads CAINRQTGAGATQYF. CDR3 coding DNA: TGTGCCATCAATCGGCAGACGGGGGCTGGAGCTACGCAGTATTTT.

V usage is TRBV11-2 and J usage is TRBJ2-5; no clear D. The tail of the sequence fits TRBJ2-7 better, so the J call may be wrong. Germline-derived CDR1 and CDR2 are SGHAT and FQNNGV. CDR3 length equals 15 residues. The CDR3 region has the DNA TGTGCCAGCAGCTTATTTTTCAGCGCCGACAACGAGCAGTACTTC. It encodes CASSLFFSADNEQYF.

This clonotype showed up just a few times. The chain couples TRBV7-8 to TRBJ1-2; tentatively, D is TRBD1 (6 bases). Germline-derived CDR1 and CDR2 are SGHVS and FQNEAQ. CDR3 length: 13 residues. The V gene lost 5 bases and the J gene lost 10 bases, with 17 bases spanning the gap. CDR3 sequence: CASSQSGRGDYTF. The CDR3, as DNA: TGTGCCAGCAGCCAATCGGGCAGGGGAGACTACACCTTC. Full variable domain (remainder filled in from reference TRBV7-8 and TRBJ1-2): GAGVSQSPRYKVAKRGQDVALRCDPISGHVSLFWYQQALGQGPEFLTYFQNEAQLDKSGLPSDRFFAERPEGSVSTLKIQRTQQEDSAVYLCASSQSGRGDYTFGSGTRLTVV.

This rearrangement joins TRBV6-1 to TRBJ2-6; D is unclear. V was trimmed by 6 bases and J by 0 bases, leaving 6 bases between them. Germline CDR1 is MNHNS and CDR2 is SASEGT. The CDR3 consists of 14 residues. CDR3 region: CASRADSGANVLTF. In DNA, the CDR3 is TGTGCCAGCAGGGCTGACTCTGGGGCCAACGTCCTGACTTTC.

The gene calls are TRBV12-5 and TRBJ2-7; perhaps TRBD1 as D (6 bases). The V end was cut by 8 bases, the J end by 3 bases, with 11 bases between. Germline assignment: CDR1 LGHNT and CDR2 FRNRAP. CDR3 length equals 12 residues. CDR3 loop: CASSQGFYEQYF. The CDR3 DNA sequence: TGTGCTAGTTCCCAGGGGTTCTACGAGCAGTACTTC.

The V and J genes are TRBV6-5 and TRBJ2-7; no reliable D call. The J call could be wrong; TRBJ2-4 is a better fit for the DNA end. Germline V CDR1 and CDR2: MNHEY, SVGAGI. There are 15 residues in the CDR3. The CDR3 region is CASSYSSSVENIQYF. In DNA form, the CDR3 reads TGTGCCAGCAGTTACTCGAGCTCAGTAGAAAACATTCAGTACTTC.